The 24 T cell receptor beta chains below were found in one sample sequenced in a study of human T cells and chemical hapten exposure. As to time point: pre-sensitization, week 0. The treatment was: therapeutic diphenylcyclopropenone sensitization with weekly scalp DPC. MiXCR was run by TCRdb on the RACE reads, yielding one entry per CDR3 protein. The sample lists more than 100,000 distinct CDR3 sequences, roughly 13% occurring once. Sequencing used whole blood, obtained in connection with sensitization to the hapten diphenylcyclopropenone (DPC). These receptors were taken from a woman aged 18-35 years with alopecia areata. Some clones in this sample may be carry-over from other donors' samples.

This clonotype came up a few times. The genes are TRBV29-1 and TRBJ2-3; TRBD2 might be the D (5 bases). CDR1 is SQVTM and CDR2 is ANQGSEA in the germline V gene. This CDR3 has 12 residues. V was cut by 6 bases and J by 0 bases, with 7 bases left in between. The CDR3 DNA follows: TGCAGCGTAACTAGTAGCACAGATACGCAGTATTTT. Its translation is CSVTSSTDTQYF.

The sample holds many counts of this clonotype. The chain employs TRBV14 and TRBJ2-7, with D perhaps TRBD2 (5 bases). Germline CDR1 SGHDN, CDR2 FVKESK. The V end lost 2 bases, the J end lost 7 bases, and 21 bases lay between the germline ends. This CDR3 has 16 residues. The CDR3 protein is CASSQFFSLRTGEQYF. In DNA form, the CDR3 reads TGTGCCAGCAGCCAATTCTTTTCCCTACGCACGGGGGAGCAGTACTTC.

The chain carries TRBV29-1 and TRBJ2-5, with D perhaps matching TRBD2 (5 bases). V lost 2 bases and J 2 bases, leaving 15 bases between the germline ends. The germline V gene encodes CDR1 SQVTM and CDR2 ANQGSEA. CDR3 length: 15 amino acids. CDR3 in DNA: TGCAGCGTTGAATATGTCGGGAAGAGACAAGAGACCCAGTACTTC. Protein: CSVEYVGKRQETQYF.

This clonotype was observed a handful of times. This CDR3 is CASIPGTGATEAFF. The CDR3 DNA reads TGTGCCAGCATCCCCGGGACAGGGGCCACTGAAGCTTTCTTT. The chain employs TRBV7-9 and TRBJ1-1, with 10 bases lining up with TRBD1. Germline V lookup: CDR1 SEHNR, CDR2 FQNEAQ (reference sequence). This CDR3 contains 14 residues. Germline trimming cut 7 bases from V and 4 bases from J; bases unmatched to any gene: 6. Variable domain in full (rest from reference TRBV7-9 and TRBJ1-1): DTGVSQNPRHKITKRGQNVTFRCDPISEHNRLYWYRQTLGQGPEFLTYFQNEAQLEKSRLLSDRFSAERPKGSFSTLEIQRTEQGDSAMYLCASIPGTGATEAFFGQGTRLTVV.

The table lists this clonotype with many counts. The chain links TRBV6-2 or TRBV6-3 to TRBJ2-3, with 8 bases fitting TRBD2. J gave up 2 bases and V 2 bases, and 9 bases lay outside the gene matches. The V gene's germline CDR1 is MNHEY and CDR2 SVGEGT. The CDR3 spans 17 residues. CDR3 region: CASSYGGVAGPTDTQYF. The CDR3 region has the DNA TGTGCCAGCAGTTACGGGGGCGTAGCGGGGCCCACAGATACGCAGTATTTT.

In this sample, this clonotype turned up a few times. This chain joins TRBV28 and TRBJ2-3; weak D call: TRBD2 (7 bases). V shed 4 bases and J shed 0 bases, with 14 bases lying between them. The CDR3 is 16 amino acids. Germline assignment: CDR1 MDHEN and CDR2 SYDVKM. In nucleotides, the CDR3 is TGTGCCAGCAGTTCCATCGGGGGGCTCAGCACAGATACGCAGTATTTT. It codes for CASSSIGGLSTDTQYF. The variable domain in full, completed from reference TRBV28 and TRBJ2-3, reads DVKVTQSSRYLVKRTGEKVFLECVQDMDHENMFWYRQDPGLGLRLIYFSYDVKMKEKGDIPEGYSVSREKKERFSLILESASTNQTSMYLCASSSIGGLSTDTQYFGPGTRLTVL.

V is TRBV4-1 and J is TRBJ1-1, with D maybe TRBD1 (6 bases). The length of the CDR3 is 15 residues. V shed 1 base and J shed 1 base, with 10 bases lying between them. CDR1 is MGHRA, CDR2 YSYEKL, per germline. The CDR3: CASSQVADRNTEAFF. The CDR3 bases are TGCGCCAGCAGCCAAGTTGCGGACAGGAACACTGAAGCTTTCTTT.

This clonotype turned up a few times. The CDR3 spells CSAPPGQGTNQPQHF. The CDR3 DNA sequence: TGCAGTGCTCCTCCGGGACAGGGCACCAATCAGCCCCAGCATTTT. This chain joins TRBV20-1 and TRBJ1-5; 9 bases are shared with TRBD1. V lost 5 bases to trimming and J lost 3 bases; unmatched junction nucleotides: 8. CDR3 length: 15 amino acids. Germline-derived CDR1 and CDR2 are DFQATT and SNEGSKA (reference sequence).

This clonotype was seen many times. The CDR3 reads CASTPRPLAGGRGANVLTF. As DNA, the CDR3 is TGTGCCAGCACCCCTCGGCCACTAGCGGGGGGCCGCGGGGCCAACGTCCTGACTTTC. This chain uses TRBV28 with TRBJ2-6, with TRBD2 identical over 12 bases. The germline V gene has CDR1 MDHEN and CDR2 SYDVKM. The J segment lost 4 bases and the V segment lost 7 bases, leaving 14 bases of the junction unmatched. The CDR3 is 19 residues long.

This clonotype was detected many times. This chain connects TRBV5-6 to TRBJ1-2, with D possibly TRBD1 on 5 matching bases. There are 12 residues in the CDR3. Germline loops: CDR1 SGHDT, CDR2 YYEEEE. The ends were cut back, 4 bases at V and 3 bases at J, with 7 bases in the middle. The DNA of the CDR3 is TGTGCCAGCAGCCGGGGGGACTATGGCTACACCTTC. Translation: CASSRGDYGYTF.

This rearrangement joins TRBV19 to TRBJ1-5; the D is unclear. V lost 6 bases to trimming and J lost 0 bases, with 21 bases between them. Germline CDR1 and CDR2: LNHDA and SQIVND (reference sequence). The CDR3 covers 18 residues. The CDR3 here is CASSLDSRSYSSNQPQHF. The DNA of the CDR3 is TGTGCCAGTAGCCTTGACTCCCGTTCCTATAGTAGCAATCAGCCCCAGCATTTT.

This clonotype was detected many times. The V call is TRBV11-1, the J call TRBJ2-3; D may match TRBD1 or TRBD2 (5 bases each). Germline loops: CDR1 SGHAT, CDR2 FQDESV (reference sequence). The V gene lost 5 bases and the J gene lost 6 bases, with 18 bases spanning the gap. The CDR3 length is 15 residues. CDR3 sequence: CASSQRGASRDTQYF. Here the CDR3 DNA reads TGTGCCAGCAGCCAAAGAGGGGCTTCAAGGGATACGCAGTATTTT.

The chain carries TRBV29-1 and TRBJ2-3; no firm D call. The CDR3 spans 11 residues. Germline loops: CDR1 SQVTM, CDR2 ANQGSEA. The V end was cut by 7 bases, the J end by 2 bases, with 7 bases between. CDR3 bases: TGCAGCGCAAGCCCCACAGATACGCAGTATTTT. It codes for CSASPTDTQYF.

This chain connects TRBV18 to TRBJ2-5, with 8 nucleotides matching TRBD1. CDR1 is KGHSH, CDR2 LQKENI, per germline. V was clipped by 3 bases and J by 4 bases; unmatched bases: 1. The CDR3 runs to 13 residues. Here the CDR3 DNA reads TGTGCCAGCTCACCTGGGACAGGAGAGACCCAGTACTTC. Amino acids: CASSPGTGETQYF.

The chain uses TRBV12-3 or TRBV12-4 and TRBJ1-3; D not resolved. With 4 bases removed from V and 3 bases from J, the gap between germline ends came to 7 bases. This CDR3 is built from 13 residues. CDR3 DNA: TGTGCCAGCAGTTCTCCCGGTGGAAACACCATATATTTT. This gives the protein CASSSPGGNTIYF.

This clonotype appeared many times. The chain couples TRBV7-2 to TRBJ2-4, with 9 bases that match TRBD2. In germline, CDR1 is SGHTA, CDR2 FQGNSA. V dropped 3 bases and J dropped 2; count of bases not matched to a gene: 8. This CDR3 contains 17 residues. The CDR3 region has the DNA TGTGCCAGCAGCTTCCAAGCGGGGGGCCGAACCAAAAACATTCAGTACTTC. Protein product: CASSFQAGGRTKNIQYF.

About this clonotype: This may come from a read error, since a much larger clone is one base off. The chain carries TRBV29-1 and TRBJ2-3; no firm D call. Germline CDR1 SQVTM, CDR2 ANQGSEA. V was trimmed by 6 bases and J by 2 bases, leaving 12 bases between them. The CDR3 contains 13 residues. Here the CDR3 DNA reads TGCAGCGTCGATTGGGTCTACACAGATACGCAGTATTTT. As protein: CSVDWVYTDTQYF.

This clonotype was counted a few times. The chain links TRBV6-5 to TRBJ2-7; 7 bases align to TRBD1. The CDR3 length is 15 residues. Germline V CDR1 and CDR2: MNHEY, SVGAGI. With V trimmed by 7 bases and J by 2 bases, 11 bases remained unmatched. CDR3 bases: TGTGCCAGCACCCCCTCCTGGGACAGCCCCTACGAGCAGTACTTC. It translates to CASTPSWDSPYEQYF.

The chain links TRBV25-1 to TRBJ1-1, with TRBD1 matching 7 bases. This CDR3 comprises 13 residues. Trimming cost V 0 bases and J 9 bases; bases outside gene matches: 4. The germline V gene has CDR1 MGHDK and CDR2 SYGVNS. The CDR3 region is CASSEYGTEKAFF. For the CDR3, the DNA is TGTGCCAGCAGTGAATACGGGACAGAGAAAGCTTTCTTT.

In this sample, this clonotype turned up many times. The rearrangement links TRBV7-6 to TRBJ1-4; D remains unclear. V lost 1 base, J lost 10 bases, and 7 bases lay in between. CDR1 is SGHVS and CDR2 is FNYEAQ in the germline V gene. This CDR3 has 12 residues. The DNA of the CDR3 is TGTGCCAGCAGCTTAGTGTCGGGAAAACTGTTTTTT. This sequence encodes CASSLVSGKLFF.

V usage is TRBV6-6 and J usage is TRBJ2-7; 10 positions agree with TRBD2. This CDR3 has 16 amino acids. CDR1 is MNHNY, CDR2 SVGAGI, per germline (reference sequence). V shed 6 bases and J 3 bases; nucleotides not matched to a gene: 11. The CDR3 region is CASSITSGAILYEQYF. The DNA of the CDR3 is TGTGCCAGCAGCATTACTAGCGGGGCGATCCTCTACGAGCAGTACTTC.

This clonotype was counted only a few times. The chain couples TRBV5-1 to TRBJ1-2; no clear D gene. The germline CDR1 and CDR2 sequences are SGHRS and YFSETQ. The CDR3 length is 14 residues. V shed 0 bases and J shed 2 bases, with 8 bases lying between them. In nucleotides, the CDR3 is TGCGCCAGCAGCTTGGGGACCCCCAACTATGGCTACACCTTC. This codes for CASSLGTPNYGYTF. Complete variable domain (other parts from reference TRBV5-1 and TRBJ1-2): KAGVTQTPRYLIKTRGQQVTLSCSPISGHRSVSWYQQTPGQGLQFLFEYFSETQRNKGNFPGRFSGRQFSNSRSEMNVSTLELGDSALYLCASSLGTPNYGYTFGSGTRLTVV.

Regarding this clonotype: The CDR3 carries no conserved terminal phenylalanine or tryptophan, so it likely arises from a read error. The V and J genes are TRBV6-6 and TRBJ2-3, with TRBD2 matching 7 bases. Germline CDR1 MNHNY, CDR2 SVGAGI (reference sequence). The CDR3 runs 15 residues. V shed 6 bases, J shed 0 bases, and the junction held 6 bases outside the gene matches. CDR3: CASSPQTSSTDTQYS. The DNA for the CDR3 is TGTGCCAGCAGCCCTCAGACTAGCAGCACAGATACGCAGTATTCT.

This clonotype has a handful of counts. The rearrangement joins TRBV7-3 to TRBJ2-5; possible D gene TRBD1, 6 bases. Germline V CDR1 and CDR2: SGHTA, FQGTGA. V was pared by 1 base and J by 2 bases, with 14 bases between. The CDR3 extends over 16 amino acids. The CDR3 protein is CASSLMPRTAQETQYF. The DNA of the CDR3 is TGTGCCAGCAGCTTAATGCCCCGGACAGCACAAGAGACCCAGTACTTC.